This record covers a single T cell receptor (beta chain). V was clipped by 8 bases and J by 0 bases; unmatched bases: 6. There are 16 residues in the CDR3. CDR1 SGHRS and CDR2 YFSETQ come from the germline V gene. Naivety among CD8 cells was defined by CD45RO negativity and positive CCR7 selection, thereby excluding terminally differentiated effector memory CD45RA+ cells. The donors were all Caucasian adults (living in Nashville, Tennessee). Libraries were prepared by immunoSEQ multiplex PCR; TCRdb keeps only in-frame clonotypes and omits some of them. The table includes some 2,100,000 clones, 85% to 95% detected once. The entry originates in a study of shared clonotypes between healthy human individuals.

Sample: naive CD8+ T cells from PBMCs. The chain carries TRBV5-1 and TRBJ1-5, with 12 bases fitting TRBD1. The sequence came from a young man in good health. Some clones in this sample may be carry-over from other donors' samples. CDR3 nucleotides: TGCGCCAGAATGGGACAGGGGGCTGATAGCAATCAGCCCCAGCATTTT. Translation: CARMGQGADSNQPQHF.